These 19 T cell receptor beta chains originate from one sample sequenced in a study of T cells after yellow fever vaccination. One entry per CDR3 protein results from TCRdb running MiXCR on the 5' RACE reads. This table has more than 250,000 distinct CDR3 sequences, around 6.8% appearing once. Source: PBMCs, taken about 41 days after the first yellow fever vaccination. The receptors stem from a young man who received the YFV17D yellow fever vaccine.

At least ten counts were recorded for this clonotype. The chain has TRBV5-1 and TRBJ2-1, with a possible D match to TRBD1 (5 bases). Between the trimmed V and J ends, which lost 8 bases and 4 bases, there was a span of 22 bases. Germline V CDR1 and CDR2: SGHRS, YFSETQ. The CDR3 runs 16 residues. The CDR3 sequence: CASTSNRILEYNEQFF. The CDR3 DNA reads as TGCGCCAGTACGTCGAACAGGATCTTGGAATACAATGAGCAGTTCTTC.

The chain joins TRBV7-9 to TRBJ2-1; D is perhaps TRBD1 (5 bases). Germline CDR1 and CDR2: SEHNR and FQNEAQ (reference sequence). The CDR3 has 11 residues. Trimming removed 8 bases from V and 7 bases from J, with 9 bases in between. The CDR3 coding sequence is TGTGCCAGCCCGCAGGGAAATGAGCAGTTCTTC. Encoded protein: CASPQGNEQFF.

This clonotype was seen only a few times. CDR3 DNA: TGCAGCGCGATTGCGGGACTAGCAACCGGGGAGCTGTTTTTT. It encodes CSAIAGLATGELFF. This sequence joins TRBV29-1 and TRBJ2-2; 9 nucleotides align to TRBD2. This CDR3 is built from 14 residues. Germline V lookup: CDR1 SQVTM, CDR2 ANQGSEA. V gave up 7 bases and J gave up 5 bases; unmatched junction bases: 8.

J is TRBJ1-2 and V is TRBV29-1; D ambiguous. V gave up 4 bases and J gave up 7 bases, with 16 bases separating them. The germline CDR1 and CDR2 sequences are SQVTM and ANQGSEA. The CDR3 spans 13 residues. CDR3 coding DNA: TGCAGCGTTGCCCTTAATAAAGTTGGTGGCTACACCTTC. Encoded protein: CSVALNKVGGYTF. Drawing the rest from reference TRBV29-1 and TRBJ1-2, the complete variable domain is SAVISQKPSRDICQRGTSLTIQCQVDSQVTMMFWYRQQPGQSLTLIATANQGSEATYESGFVIDKFPISRPNLTFSTLTVSNMSPEDSSIYLCSVALNKVGGYTFGSGTRLTVV.

This sequence joins TRBV4-2 and TRBJ1-2, with D perhaps TRBD1 (5 bases). Germline assignment: CDR1 LGHNA and CDR2 YNFKEQ. The CDR3 sequence is 17 residues long. With 4 bases removed from V and 3 bases from J, the gap between germline ends came to 21 bases. CDR3 sequence reads: CASSPLPDGGGDYGYTF. The CDR3 DNA follows: TGTGCCAGCAGCCCGCTGCCGGATGGCGGAGGGGACTATGGCTACACCTTC.

The V gene is TRBV4-2, the J gene TRBJ2-2; 8 bases fit TRBD2. Trimming cost V 4 bases and J 3 bases; bases outside gene matches: 13. This CDR3 is 18 amino acids long. From germline, CDR1 is LGHNA and CDR2 YNFKEQ. For the CDR3, the DNA is TGTGCCAGCAGCCTCCGGTCTGGGAGCGGGGGATACACCGGGGAGCTGTTTTTT. This encodes CASSLRSGSGGYTGELFF.

This chain uses TRBV9 with TRBJ1-2, with unresolved D. Germline CDR1 SGDLS, CDR2 YYNGEE. CDR3 length: 14 residues. The V end lost 0 bases, the J end lost 1 base, and 7 bases lay between the germline ends. In nucleotides, the CDR3 is TGTGCCAGCAGCGTAGGTGTAGTTAACTATGGCTACACCTTC. It codes for CASSVGVVNYGYTF.

This clonotype was seen ten or more times. The rearrangement links TRBV28 to TRBJ2-1, with 7 bases that match TRBD2. With 3 bases clipped from V and 8 bases from J, the junction kept 16 bases outside the gene matches. This CDR3 has 17 residues. From germline, CDR1 is MDHEN and CDR2 SYDVKM. The CDR3 sequence: CASSFPTSARPWDEQFF. The CDR3 DNA reads TGTGCCAGCAGTTTCCCTACTAGCGCCAGACCTTGGGATGAGCAGTTCTTC.

This sequence joins TRBV5-4 and TRBJ2-1, with D possibly TRBD1 on 5 matching bases. V was pared by 4 bases and J by 1 base, with 9 bases between. Germline loops: CDR1 SGHNT, CDR2 YYREEE (reference sequence). The CDR3 is 14 amino acids. As DNA, the CDR3 is TGTGCCAGCAGCGCGACAGCTTCCTACAATGAGCAGTTCTTC. It encodes CASSATASYNEQFF.

The chain links TRBV7-9 to TRBJ1-1; possible D gene TRBD1, 5 bases. CDR3 length: 14 amino acids. The V gene lost 2 bases and the J gene lost 4 bases, with 11 bases spanning the gap. CDR1 and CDR2 from the germline V gene are SEHNR and FQNEAQ (reference sequence). The CDR3 DNA reads as TGTGCCAGCAGCTTAAGCCAGGGTGGCACTGAAGCTTTCTTT. As protein: CASSLSQGGTEAFF.

V usage is TRBV25-1 and J usage is TRBJ2-2; D unclear. The germline CDR1 and CDR2 sequences are MGHDK and SYGVNS. This CDR3 spans 15 amino acids. The V gene lost 4 bases and the J gene lost 3 bases, with 12 bases spanning the gap. The CDR3 coding sequence is TGTGCCAGCAGTGTGGGCGCGACCCACACCGGGGAGCTGTTTTTT. The encoded protein is CASSVGATHTGELFF.

This clonotype was observed a few times. V usage is TRBV20-1 and J usage is TRBJ1-6; no definite D call. V lost 4 bases and J 5 bases, leaving 6 bases between the germline ends. The CDR3 spans 12 residues. CDR1 is DFQATT, CDR2 SNEGSKA, per germline (reference sequence). The CDR3 here is CSAKVNNSPLHF. The CDR3, as DNA: TGCAGTGCTAAAGTTAATAATTCACCCCTCCACTTT.

The chain is built from TRBV29-1 and TRBJ2-5; unclear D gene. The CDR3 extends over 13 amino acids. The V end lost 3 bases, the J end lost 3 bases, and 11 bases lay between the germline ends. CDR1 SQVTM and CDR2 ANQGSEA come from the germline V gene. Here the CDR3 DNA reads TGCAGCGTTGACCGGAATAGGAAAGAGACCCAGTACTTC. Translating it yields CSVDRNRKETQYF. Based on the CDR3 plus reference TRBV29-1 and TRBJ2-5, the full variable domain is SAVISQKPSRDICQRGTSLTIQCQVDSQVTMMFWYRQQPGQSLTLIATANQGSEATYESGFVIDKFPISRPNLTFSTLTVSNMSPEDSSIYLCSVDRNRKETQYFGPGTRLLVL.

This clonotype was detected ten times or more. The chain employs TRBV5-6 and TRBJ2-1; the D call may be TRBD1 or TRBD2 (6 bases each). V lost 2 bases, J lost 5 bases, and 8 bases lay in between. This CDR3 comprises 13 residues. Per the germline V gene, CDR1 is SGHDT and CDR2 is YYEEEE. The CDR3 here is CASSLRGDNEQFF. The DNA for the CDR3 is TGTGCCAGCAGCTTAAGGGGGGACAATGAGCAGTTCTTC.

The chain employs TRBV7-6 and TRBJ2-1; no clear D. The CDR3 length is 16 residues. V was pared by 6 bases and J by 0 bases, with 15 bases between. The germline CDR1 and CDR2 sequences are SGHVS and FNYEAQ. CDR3 coding DNA: TGTGCCAGCAGTTTCTCGCAGGCCGTCTCCTACAATGAGCAGTTCTTC. It codes for CASSFSQAVSYNEQFF.

Notes on this clonotype: Just one base apart from a much larger clone, this may be a read error. V and J are TRBV7-9 and TRBJ2-1; maybe TRBD1 (5 bases). The germline V and J ends were trimmed by 2 bases and 6 bases, with 8 bases remaining between them. The CDR3 is 13 residues long. Germline V gene data show CDR1 as SEHNR and CDR2 as FQNEAQ (reference sequence). CDR3 in amino acids: CASSLRGCNEQFF. DNA for the CDR3: TGTGCCAGCAGCTTAAGGGGTTGCAATGAGCAGTTCTTC.

The chain couples TRBV7-8 to TRBJ2-2; 9 bases are shared with TRBD2. Per the germline V gene, CDR1 is SGHVS and CDR2 is FQNEAQ. CDR3 length: 15 residues. Trimming cost V 5 bases and J 4 bases; bases outside gene matches: 5. The CDR3 sequence: CASSSFSGGTGELFF. The CDR3 DNA follows: TGTGCCAGCAGCAGCTTTAGCGGGGGCACCGGGGAGCTGTTTTTT.

There are many counts of this clonotype. This chain uses TRBV5-1 with TRBJ1-2; maybe TRBD1 (5 bases). Between the trimmed V and J ends, which lost 3 bases and 4 bases, there was a span of 13 bases. The CDR3 extends over 14 amino acids. Germline V gene lookup returns CDR1 SGHRS and CDR2 YFSETQ. CDR3 coding DNA: TGCGCCAGCAGCTCCGGGGCGGGGATCTATGGCTACACCTTC. Protein sequence: CASSSGAGIYGYTF.

This chain joins TRBV3-1 and TRBJ2-3, with 11 nucleotides matching TRBD2. Per germline, CDR1 LGHDT and CDR2 YNNKEL (reference sequence). There are 19 residues in the CDR3. Trimming cost V 1 base and J 2 bases; bases outside gene matches: 11. CDR3 protein: CASSQVRRGTSGPTDTQYF. The CDR3 nucleotides read TGTGCCAGCAGCCAAGTCAGAAGAGGGACTAGCGGACCCACAGATACGCAGTATTTT.